This TCR beta chain was documented in a study of blood T cell repertoires in COVID-19. At the level of the study: The United States, Italy and Spain provided the acute and convalescent COVID-19 samples. PBMCs, B-cell-depleted T cells, or T cells were the source of the cDNA or gDNA that made up the material.

Germline values: CDR1 MDHEN, CDR2 SYDVKM. V was shortened by 3 bases and J by 1 base, with 7 bases between the two germline ends. CDR3 length equals 14 residues. Sequencing used immunoSEQ multiplex PCR; TCRdb keeps in-frame clones, though not all of them. The top ten clones hold approximately 9.8% of a sample with over 300,000 clones, around 91% of them seen once. In its sample, this clone was seen a few times. This chain joins TRBV28 and TRBJ1-3; D remains ambiguous. The sequenced sample consisted of PBMCs or T cells enriched from blood (not recorded which). This receptor was identified in a woman between 40 and 55 years old who had recovered from COVID-19. CDR3 protein: CASSFSVSGNTIYF. CDR3 bases: TGTGCCAGCAGTTTTAGTGTATCTGGAAACACCATATATTTT.